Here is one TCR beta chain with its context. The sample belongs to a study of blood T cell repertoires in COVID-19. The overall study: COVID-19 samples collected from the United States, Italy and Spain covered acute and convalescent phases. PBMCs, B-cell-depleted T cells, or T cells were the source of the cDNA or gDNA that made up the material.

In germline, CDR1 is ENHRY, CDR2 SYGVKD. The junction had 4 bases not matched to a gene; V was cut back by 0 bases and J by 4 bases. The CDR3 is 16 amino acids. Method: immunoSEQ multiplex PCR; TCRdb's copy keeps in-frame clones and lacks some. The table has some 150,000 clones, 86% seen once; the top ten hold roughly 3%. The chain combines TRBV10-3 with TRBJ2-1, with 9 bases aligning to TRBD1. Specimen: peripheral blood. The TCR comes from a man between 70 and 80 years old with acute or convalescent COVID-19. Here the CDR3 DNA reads TGTGCCATCAGTGAGTCGCGGGACAGGGTATACAATGAGCAGTTCTTC. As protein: CAISESRDRVYNEQFF.